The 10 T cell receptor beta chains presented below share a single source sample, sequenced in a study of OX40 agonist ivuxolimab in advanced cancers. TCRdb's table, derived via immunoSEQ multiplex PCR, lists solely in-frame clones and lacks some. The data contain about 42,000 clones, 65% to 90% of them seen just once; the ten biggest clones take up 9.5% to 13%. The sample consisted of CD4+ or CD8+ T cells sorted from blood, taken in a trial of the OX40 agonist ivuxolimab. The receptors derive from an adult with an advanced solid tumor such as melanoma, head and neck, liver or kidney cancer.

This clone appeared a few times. The CDR3 protein is CARWRTSGRILTHEQYF. The CDR3, as DNA: TGTGCCAGATGGAGGACTAGCGGGAGGATCTTAACCCACGAGCAGTACTTC. The rearrangement links TRBV21-1 to TRBJ2-7; TRBD2, the table's D call, lacks a check against the DNA. TRBV21-1 is a pseudogene locus. The CDR3 loop spans 17 amino acids.

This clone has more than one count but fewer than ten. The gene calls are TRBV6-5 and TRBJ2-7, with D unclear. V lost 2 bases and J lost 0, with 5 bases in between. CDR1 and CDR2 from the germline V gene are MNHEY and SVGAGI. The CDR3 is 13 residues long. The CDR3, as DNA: TGTGCCAGCAGTTACGGCTTCTCCTACGAGCAGTACTTC. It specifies CASSYGFSYEQYF.

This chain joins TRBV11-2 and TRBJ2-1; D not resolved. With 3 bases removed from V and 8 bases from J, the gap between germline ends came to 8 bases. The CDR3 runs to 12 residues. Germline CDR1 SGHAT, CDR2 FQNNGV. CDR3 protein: CASSFSEDEQFF. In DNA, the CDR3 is TGTGCCAGCAGCTTCAGTGAAGATGAGCAGTTCTTC.

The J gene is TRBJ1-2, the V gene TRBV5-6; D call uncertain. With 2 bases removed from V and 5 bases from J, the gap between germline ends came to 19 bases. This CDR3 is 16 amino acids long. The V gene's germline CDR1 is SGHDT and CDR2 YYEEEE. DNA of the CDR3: TGTGCCAGCAGCTTTCGGGCGAATCCTAAGATGTATGGCTACACCTTC. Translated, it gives CASSFRANPKMYGYTF.

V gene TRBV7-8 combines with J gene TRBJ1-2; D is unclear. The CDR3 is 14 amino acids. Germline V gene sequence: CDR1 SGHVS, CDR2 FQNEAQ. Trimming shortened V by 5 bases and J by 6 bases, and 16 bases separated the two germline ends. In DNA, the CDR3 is TGTGCCAGCAGCCCTCCCGTCGGGAAACATGGCTACACCTTC. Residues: CASSPPVGKHGYTF.

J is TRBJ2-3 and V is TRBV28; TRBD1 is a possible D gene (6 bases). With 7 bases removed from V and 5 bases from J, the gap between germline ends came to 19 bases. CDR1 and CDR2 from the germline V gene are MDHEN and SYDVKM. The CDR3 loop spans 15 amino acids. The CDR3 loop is CASTSIRDTEDTQYF. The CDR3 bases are TGTGCCAGCACCTCAATCCGGGACACCGAAGATACGCAGTATTTT.

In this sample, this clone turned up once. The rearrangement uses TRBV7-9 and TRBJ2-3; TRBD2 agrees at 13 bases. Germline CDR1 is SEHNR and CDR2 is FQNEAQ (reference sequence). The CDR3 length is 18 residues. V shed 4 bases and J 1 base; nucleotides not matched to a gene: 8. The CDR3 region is CASSSRPGLAGRTDTQYF. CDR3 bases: TGTGCCAGCAGCTCTAGGCCGGGACTAGCGGGGCGCACAGATACGCAGTATTTT.

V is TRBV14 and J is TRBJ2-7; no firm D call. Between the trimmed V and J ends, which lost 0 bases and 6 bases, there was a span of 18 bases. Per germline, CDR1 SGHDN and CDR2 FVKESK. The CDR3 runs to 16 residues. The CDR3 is CASSQDSSPNRGEQYF. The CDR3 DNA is TGTGCCAGCAGCCAAGATTCGTCCCCAAACCGAGGCGAGCAGTACTTC.

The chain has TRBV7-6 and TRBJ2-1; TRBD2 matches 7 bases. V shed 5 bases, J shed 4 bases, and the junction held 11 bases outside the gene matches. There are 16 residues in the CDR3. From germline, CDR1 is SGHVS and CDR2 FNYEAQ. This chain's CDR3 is CASSLQSSGIYNEQFF. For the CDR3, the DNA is TGTGCCAGCAGCCTTCAGTCGAGCGGGATTTACAATGAGCAGTTCTTC.

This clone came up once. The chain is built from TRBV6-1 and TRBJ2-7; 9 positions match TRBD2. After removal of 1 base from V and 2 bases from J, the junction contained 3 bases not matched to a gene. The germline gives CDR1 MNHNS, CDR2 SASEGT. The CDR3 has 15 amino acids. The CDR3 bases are TGTGCCAGCAGTGAAGGACTAGCGGATGCCTACGAGCAGTACTTC. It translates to CASSEGLADAYEQYF.